The 10 T cell receptor beta chains given below trace back to one sample, sequenced in a study of shared clonotypes between healthy human individuals. Libraries were prepared by immunoSEQ multiplex PCR; TCRdb keeps only in-frame clonotypes and omits some of them. Among approximately 2.3 million clones, 80% to 95% were seen once, and the ten largest hold 0.35% to 0.45%. The sequenced sample consisted of naive CD4+ T cells from PBMCs. Stated subset: CD45RA+ positively selected. These receptors originate from a man between 18 and 35 years old in good health. Some clones in this sample may be carry-over from other donors' samples.

This clone was observed a single time. The CDR3 nucleotides read TGCGCCAGCAGCTTGGAGGACGGTTCTTCTGAAGCTTTCTTT. Protein sequence: CASSLEDGSSEAFF. The chain recombines TRBV5-1 with TRBJ1-1; D gene ambiguous. In germline, CDR1 is SGHRS, CDR2 YFSETQ. With 0 bases removed from V and 6 bases from J, the gap between germline ends came to 12 bases. This CDR3 spans 14 amino acids.

Details on this clone: The sample holds other DNA sequences that translate to the same CDR3. This chain connects TRBV5-6 to TRBJ2-2, with D uncertain. Germline lookup yields CDR1 SGHDT and CDR2 YYEEEE. This CDR3 is built from 13 residues. V gave up 1 base and J gave up 2 bases, with 3 bases separating them. For the CDR3, the DNA is TGTGCCAGCAGCTTGCTAAACACCGGGGAGCTGTTTTTT. Its protein is CASSLLNTGELFF.

The chain joins TRBV5-1 to TRBJ2-3, with D unresolved. The CDR3 loop spans 15 amino acids. Germline CDR1 is SGHRS and CDR2 is YFSETQ. The V end lost 0 bases, the J end lost 5 bases, and 13 bases lay between the germline ends. CDR3 sequence reads: CASSLVGPVGDTQYF. Written as DNA, the CDR3 is TGCGCCAGCAGCTTGGTAGGGCCGGTCGGAGATACGCAGTATTTT.

V gene TRBV9 combines with J gene TRBJ1-5; D is ambiguous. CDR3 length equals 15 residues. The germline CDR1 and CDR2 sequences are SGDLS and YYNGEE. V dropped 4 bases and J dropped 3 bases, with 14 bases sitting between them. CDR3 sequence reads: CASSPGLNDNQPQHF. CDR3 coding DNA: TGTGCCAGCAGCCCCGGACTGAACGACAATCAGCCCCAGCATTTT.

This chain joins TRBV5-1 and TRBJ2-5, with 10 bases fitting TRBD2. V shed 4 bases and J 3 bases; nucleotides not matched to a gene: 3. The CDR3 loop spans 14 amino acids. Germline values: CDR1 SGHRS, CDR2 YFSETQ. As DNA, the CDR3 is TGCGCCAGCAGCCACGGACTAGCGGAAGAGACCCAGTACTTC. Translation gives CASSHGLAEETQYF. The variable domain in full, completed from reference TRBV5-1 and TRBJ2-5, reads KAGVTQTPRYLIKTRGQQVTLSCSPISGHRSVSWYQQTPGQGLQFLFEYFSETQRNKGNFPGRFSGRQFSNSRSEMNVSTLELGDSALYLCASSHGLAEETQYFGPGTRLLVL.

This chain joins TRBV5-4 and TRBJ2-7; the D gene is possibly TRBD2 (6 bases). Trimming cost V 4 bases and J 3 bases, with 14 bases left between them. Per germline, CDR1 SGHNT and CDR2 YYREEE (reference sequence). The CDR3 spans 14 residues. Written as DNA, the CDR3 is TGTGCCAGCAGCCCCGGGACGGGAGACTACGAGCAGTACTTC. It encodes CASSPGTGDYEQYF.

The J gene is TRBJ2-2, the V gene TRBV28; D not certain. The CDR3 is 12 residues long. The germline gives CDR1 MDHEN, CDR2 SYDVKM. V was shortened by 5 bases and J by 3 bases, with 4 bases between the two germline ends. This CDR3 reads CASSRYTGELFF. CDR3 nucleotide sequence: TGTGCCAGCAGTAGATACACCGGGGAGCTGTTTTTT.

The rearrangement joins TRBV11-3 to TRBJ2-2; D unresolved. V lost 2 bases and J lost 6, with 13 bases in between. Germline CDR1 reads SGHNT; CDR2 reads YENEEA. This CDR3 region has 15 residues. CDR3 bases: TGTGCCAGCAGCTTACGTGGCTGGCCGGCCGGGGAGCTGTTTTTT. Translation: CASSLRGWPAGELFF.

The CDR3 DNA sequence: TGTGCCAGCAGTGAACCACAGGGTCCCTTCTACGAGCAGTACTTC. Its protein product is CASSEPQGPFYEQYF. The chain uses TRBV25-1 and TRBJ2-7, with D possibly being TRBD1 (6 bases). The CDR3 extends over 15 amino acids. The germline CDR1 and CDR2 sequences are MGHDK and SYGVNS. The V and J ends lost 2 bases and 3 bases respectively, with 14 bases between them.

The V and J genes are TRBV7-7 and TRBJ2-2, with D tentatively TRBD2 (5 bases). The germline V gene encodes CDR1 SSHAT and CDR2 FNYEAQ (reference sequence). Trimming pared 5 bases from V and 4 bases from J, leaving 11 bases between. CDR3 length: 14 amino acids. CDR3 region: CASSANGVTGELFF. The CDR3 DNA reads as TGTGCCAGCAGCGCGAACGGGGTCACCGGGGAGCTGTTTTTT.